Detailed here is one T cell receptor beta chain. The data derive from a study of blood T cell repertoires in COVID-19. Study context: Researchers got acute and convalescent COVID-19 samples from the United States, Italy and Spain. T cells, B-cell-depleted T cells, or PBMCs provided the cDNA or gDNA that served as material.

This CDR3 contains 13 residues. In germline, CDR1 is SGHTA, CDR2 FQGNSA. J lost 8 bases, V lost 2 bases, and 5 bases had no gene match. Per the authors' pipeline: Nucleated cell counts were estimated from reference gene primer amplification. The data were produced by immunoSEQ multiplex PCR, yet TCRdb's version contains in-frame clones alone and is incomplete. V, J and clone size were drawn from that table, and D and trimming were deduced from the DNA. The sample gives 50,000 or so clones, around 89% of which show up once; more than 10% is in the top ten. Sequencing input: peripheral blood. The source of this sequence is a man aged 60-69 years with active COVID-19. The chain recombines TRBV7-2 with TRBJ1-2, with TRBD1 matching 7 bases. Here the CDR3 reads CASSLSQGNGYTF. In nucleotides, the CDR3 is TGTGCCAGCAGCTTATCACAGGGGAACGGCTACACCTTC.